This entry is about one T cell receptor (beta chain). Its antigen remains unknown. Each CDR3 protein is one row after TCRdb ran MiXCR on the RT-PCR reads. The profile shows 650,000 to 800,000 distinct CDR3 sequences, under 20% of them singletons. Germline V gene lookup returns CDR1 DFQATT and CDR2 SNEGSKA (reference sequence). The J segment lost 5 bases and the V segment lost 2 bases, leaving 7 bases of the junction unmatched. This CDR3 is built from 15 residues. The data were taken from a study of response to subunit inactivated influenza vaccine. The study's findings and limits: After each seasonal influenza vaccination, few new T cells are recruited, the authors suggested.

This sequence originates from a man between 50 and 59 years old who received an inactivated influenza vaccine. Sequenced here: PBMCs from blood, sampled approximately 5 days after vaccination. This chain connects TRBV20-1 to TRBJ2-1; 9 bases agree with TRBD2. The CDR3 loop reads CSARPAAGGNNEQFF. Here the CDR3 DNA reads TGCAGTGCTAGACCTGCTGCGGGGGGGAACAATGAGCAGTTCTTC.